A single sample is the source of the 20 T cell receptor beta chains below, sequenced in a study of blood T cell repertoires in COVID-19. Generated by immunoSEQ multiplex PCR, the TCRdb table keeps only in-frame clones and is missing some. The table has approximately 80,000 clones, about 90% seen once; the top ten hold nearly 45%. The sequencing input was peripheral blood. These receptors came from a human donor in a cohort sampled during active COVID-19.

The CDR3 spells CASSLRAGGDTEAFF. The CDR3, as DNA: TGTGCCAGCAGCTTAAGGGCAGGGGGTGACACTGAAGCTTTCTTT. The chain joins TRBV7-2 to TRBJ1-1, with 7 bases fitting TRBD1. CDR3 size: 15 residues. Per the germline V gene, CDR1 is SGHTA and CDR2 is FQGNSA. The J segment lost 3 bases and the V segment lost 2 bases, leaving 6 bases of the junction unmatched.

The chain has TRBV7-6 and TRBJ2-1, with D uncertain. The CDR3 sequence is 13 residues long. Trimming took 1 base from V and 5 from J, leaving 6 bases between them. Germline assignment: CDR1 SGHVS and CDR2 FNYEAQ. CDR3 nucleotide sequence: TGTGCCAGCAGCTTAGGGAGCGACAATGAGCAGTTCTTC. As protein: CASSLGSDNEQFF.

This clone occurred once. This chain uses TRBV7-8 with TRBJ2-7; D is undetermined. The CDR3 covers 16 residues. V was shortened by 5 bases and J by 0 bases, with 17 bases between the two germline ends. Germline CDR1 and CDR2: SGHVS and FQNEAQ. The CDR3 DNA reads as TGTGCCAGCAGCGGCACAGACATACAAACCTCCTACGAGCAGTACTTC. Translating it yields CASSGTDIQTSYEQYF.

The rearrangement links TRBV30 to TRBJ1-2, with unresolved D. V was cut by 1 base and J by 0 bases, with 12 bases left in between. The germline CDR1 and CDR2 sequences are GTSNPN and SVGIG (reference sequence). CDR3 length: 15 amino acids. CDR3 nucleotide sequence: TGTGCCTGGAGTGAGCCGAGTTTGTCTAACTATGGCTACACCTTC. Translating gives CAWSEPSLSNYGYTF.

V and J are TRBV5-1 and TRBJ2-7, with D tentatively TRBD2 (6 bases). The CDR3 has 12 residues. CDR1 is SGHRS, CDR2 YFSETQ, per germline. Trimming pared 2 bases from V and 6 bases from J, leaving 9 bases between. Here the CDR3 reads CASSFRGSEQYF. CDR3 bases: TGCGCCAGCAGCTTTCGGGGGAGCGAGCAGTACTTC.

The CDR3 loop is CASSGLALSEQYF. The DNA for the CDR3 is TGTGCCAGCAGCGGACTAGCCCTTAGCGAGCAGTACTTC. This chain uses TRBV25-1 with TRBJ2-7; the match to TRBD2 covers 8 bases. CDR1 is MGHDK, CDR2 SYGVNS, per germline. This CDR3 spans 13 amino acids. V lost 6 bases and J lost 6; bases outside the gene matches: 7.

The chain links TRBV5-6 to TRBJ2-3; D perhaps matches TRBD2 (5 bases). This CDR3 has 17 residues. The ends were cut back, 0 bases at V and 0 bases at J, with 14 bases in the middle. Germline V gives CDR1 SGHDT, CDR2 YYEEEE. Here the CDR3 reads CASSLELSSFSTDTQYF. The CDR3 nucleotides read TGTGCCAGCAGCTTGGAGCTGTCTAGCTTTAGCACAGATACGCAGTATTTT.

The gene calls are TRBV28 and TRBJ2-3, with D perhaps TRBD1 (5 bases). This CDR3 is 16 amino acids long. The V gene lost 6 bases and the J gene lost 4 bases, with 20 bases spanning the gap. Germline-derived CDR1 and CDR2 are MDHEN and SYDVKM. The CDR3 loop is CASRAAGLRGSDTQYF. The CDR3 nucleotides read TGTGCCAGCAGGGCCGCCGGGCTAAGGGGATCAGATACGCAGTATTTT.

Written as DNA, the CDR3 is TGTGCTAGTGGTTTGAGGCTAGCGGGGGGGCCAGATACGCAGTATTTT. Its protein product is CASGLRLAGGPDTQYF. The chain links TRBV12-5 to TRBJ2-3; 12 nucleotides align to TRBD2. Losses at the gene ends were 2 bases for V and 4 bases for J; bases not matched to a gene: 4. Germline V gene lookup returns CDR1 LGHNT and CDR2 FRNRAP. This CDR3 region has 16 residues.

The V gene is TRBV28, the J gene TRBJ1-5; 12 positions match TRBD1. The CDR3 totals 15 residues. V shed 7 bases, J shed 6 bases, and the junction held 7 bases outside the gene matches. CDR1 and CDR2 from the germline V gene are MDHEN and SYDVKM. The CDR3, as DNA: TGTGCCAGCAAGTTCCGGGACAGGGGGCCTCAGCCCCAGCATTTT. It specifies CASKFRDRGPQPQHF.

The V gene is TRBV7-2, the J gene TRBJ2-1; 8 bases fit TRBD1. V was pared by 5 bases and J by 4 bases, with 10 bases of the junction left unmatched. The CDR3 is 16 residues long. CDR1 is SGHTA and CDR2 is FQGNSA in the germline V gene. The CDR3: CASSPGGRGDYNEQFF. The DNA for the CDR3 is TGTGCCAGCAGCCCAGGGGGCAGGGGGGATTACAATGAGCAGTTCTTC.

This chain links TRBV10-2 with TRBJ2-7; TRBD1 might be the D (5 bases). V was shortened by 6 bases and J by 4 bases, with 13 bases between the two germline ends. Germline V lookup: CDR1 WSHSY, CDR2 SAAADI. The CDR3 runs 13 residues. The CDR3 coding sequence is TGCGCCAGCAGCGTGTATGGGGCGTACGAGCAGTACTTC. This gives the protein CASSVYGAYEQYF.

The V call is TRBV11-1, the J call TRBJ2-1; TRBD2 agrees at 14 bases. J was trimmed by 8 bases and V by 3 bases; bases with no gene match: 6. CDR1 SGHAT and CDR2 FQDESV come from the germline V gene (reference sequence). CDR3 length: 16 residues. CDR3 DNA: TGTGCCAGCAGCTTCTTGACTAGCGGGGGGGCCGATGAGCAGTTCTTC. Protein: CASSFLTSGGADEQFF.

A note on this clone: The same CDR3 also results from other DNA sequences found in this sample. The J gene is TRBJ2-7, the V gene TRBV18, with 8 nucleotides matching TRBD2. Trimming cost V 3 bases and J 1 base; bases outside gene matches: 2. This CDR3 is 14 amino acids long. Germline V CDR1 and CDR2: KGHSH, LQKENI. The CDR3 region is CASSPGLVSYEQYF. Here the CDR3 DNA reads TGTGCCAGCTCACCGGGACTAGTTTCCTACGAGCAGTACTTC.

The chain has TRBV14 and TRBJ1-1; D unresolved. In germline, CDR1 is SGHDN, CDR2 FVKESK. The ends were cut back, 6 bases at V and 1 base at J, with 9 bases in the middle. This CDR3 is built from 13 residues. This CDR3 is CASSRQENTEAFF. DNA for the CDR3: TGTGCCAGCAGTCGTCAGGAGAACACTGAAGCTTTCTTT.

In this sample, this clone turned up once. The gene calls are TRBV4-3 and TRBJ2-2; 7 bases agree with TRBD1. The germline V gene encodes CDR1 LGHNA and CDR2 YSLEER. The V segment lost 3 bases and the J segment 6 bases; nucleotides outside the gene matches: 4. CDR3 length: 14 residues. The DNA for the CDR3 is TGCGCCAGCAGCCACGGGCAGGGGGCCGGGGAGCTGTTTTTT. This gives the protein CASSHGQGAGELFF.

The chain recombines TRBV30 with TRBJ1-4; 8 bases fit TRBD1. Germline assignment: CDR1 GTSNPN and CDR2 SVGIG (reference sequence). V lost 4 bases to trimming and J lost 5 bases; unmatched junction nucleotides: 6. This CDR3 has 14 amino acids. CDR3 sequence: CAWTNGQGNEKLFF. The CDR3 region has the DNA TGTGCCTGGACCAACGGACAGGGAAATGAAAAACTGTTTTTT. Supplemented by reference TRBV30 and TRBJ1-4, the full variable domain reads SQTIHQWPATLVQPVGSPLSLECTVEGTSNPNLYWYRQAAGRGLQLLFYSVGIGQISSEVPQNLSASRPQDRQFILSSKKLLLSDSGFYLCAWTNGQGNEKLFFGSGTQLSVL.

CDR3 region: CASSEGLAGETQYF. For the CDR3, the DNA is TGTGCCAGCAGCGAGGGACTAGCGGGAGAGACCCAGTACTTC. V usage is TRBV4-2 and J usage is TRBJ2-5; 12 bases line up with TRBD2. CDR3 length: 14 residues. The trim removed 5 bases at V and 4 bases at J, leaving 2 bases unmatched. In germline, CDR1 is LGHNA, CDR2 YNFKEQ.

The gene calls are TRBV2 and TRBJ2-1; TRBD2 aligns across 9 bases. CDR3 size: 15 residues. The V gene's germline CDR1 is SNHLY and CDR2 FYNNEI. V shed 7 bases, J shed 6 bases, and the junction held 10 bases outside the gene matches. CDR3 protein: CASTYMAGGPNEQFF. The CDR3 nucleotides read TGTGCCAGCACATATATGGCGGGAGGGCCCAATGAGCAGTTCTTC.

The CDR3 bases are TGTGCCAGCTCACCACCGGCGTCGAGCGCCAATTCACCCCTCCACTTT. It is translated as CASSPPASSANSPLHF. The V and J genes are TRBV18 and TRBJ1-6; the D is unclear. The CDR3 contains 16 residues. Trimming shortened V by 0 bases and J by 7 bases, and 13 bases separated the two germline ends. The V gene's germline CDR1 is KGHSH and CDR2 LQKENI.